The TCR beta chain under discussion was sequenced for a study of blood T cell repertoires in COVID-19. Germline V CDR1 and CDR2: MNHNS, SASEGT. The V and J ends lost 1 base and 9 bases, in that order; junction bases with no gene match: 10. This CDR3 contains 16 residues. Authors' methods: By means of reference gene primer amplification, nucleated cell counts were estimated. Using immunoSEQ multiplex PCR, the repertoire was profiled, and TCRdb retains in-frame clones only, with some absent. D and trimming were read from the DNA, whereas the V and J calls and clone size are those reported in that table. The table lists around 50,000 clones, roughly 90% of them singletons, with under 2.5% in the top ten.

Sequences were obtained from peripheral blood. The genes are TRBV6-1 and TRBJ2-1, with 9 bases that match TRBD2. The sequence came from a human donor in a cohort sampled during active COVID-19. CDR3 sequence reads: CASSEVRRGGSREQFF. CDR3 nucleotide sequence: TGTGCCAGCAGTGAAGTACGGCGGGGGGGGAGCCGTGAGCAGTTCTTC.